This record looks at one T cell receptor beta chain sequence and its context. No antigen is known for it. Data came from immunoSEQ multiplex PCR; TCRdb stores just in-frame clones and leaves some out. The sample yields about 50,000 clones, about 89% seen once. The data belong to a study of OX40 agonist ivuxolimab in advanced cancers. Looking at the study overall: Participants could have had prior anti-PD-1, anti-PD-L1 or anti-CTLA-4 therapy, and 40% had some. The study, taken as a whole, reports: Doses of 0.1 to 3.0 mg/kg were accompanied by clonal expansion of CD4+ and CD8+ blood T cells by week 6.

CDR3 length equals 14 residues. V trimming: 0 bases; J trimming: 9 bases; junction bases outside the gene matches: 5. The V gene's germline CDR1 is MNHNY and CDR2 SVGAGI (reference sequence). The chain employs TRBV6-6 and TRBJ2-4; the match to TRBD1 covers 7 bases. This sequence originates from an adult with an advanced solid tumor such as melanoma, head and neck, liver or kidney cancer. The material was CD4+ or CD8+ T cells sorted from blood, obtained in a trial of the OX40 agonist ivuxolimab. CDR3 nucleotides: TGTGCCAGCAGTTACTCCGGGACAGAGATCATTCAGTACTTC. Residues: CASSYSGTEIIQYF.